The present TCR beta chain was sequenced within a study of identifying expanded T cells in peripheral blood. Study results and caveats: Differentially abundant clones: about 1.1 between replicates, 15 to 17 at around 14 days, less than 25 at four. Across healthy donors, higher total template counts meant significantly greater roughly two-week count variance.

Trimming removed 3 bases at V and 6 bases at J, with 9 bases between. CDR1 is MNHNS, CDR2 SASEGT, per germline. The CDR3 runs to 14 residues. Clones were sequenced by immunoSEQ multiplex PCR, and TCRdb holds only the in-frame ones, with some missing. Among some 90,000 clones, approximately 83% were seen once, and the ten largest hold about 5.6%. Turning to this clone: Its antigen is unidentified.

Collection occurred without any documented infections or immune events in donors. This clonotype was obtained from a person aged 18-70 years in good health. This sequence joins TRBV6-1 and TRBJ1-6; D unresolved. The specimen was blood. CDR3 in amino acids: CASSEAGLNSPLHF. The CDR3 DNA is TGTGCCAGCAGTGAGGCAGGTCTTAATTCACCCCTCCACTTT.